This T cell receptor beta chain was identified during a study of neoadjuvant anti-PD-1 for oral cavity cancer. Study-wide background: Non-progressing patients received a fourth nivolumab dose near day 43, then surgery on days 50-56.

Remarks on this clone: Antigen unknown.

Stage II-IVA oral cavity squamous cell carcinoma was new and untreated by systemic or radiation therapy. Cohort: HPV-negative, locally advanced oral cavity squamous cell carcinoma patients. Profiled with immunoSEQ multiplex PCR; TCRdb holds only in-frame clones, not every one. The sample lists tens of thousands of clones, roughly three quarters seen once, with 2.5% to 3% in the top ten. Broader study findings: Pretreatment Treg/Th17 ratio correlated inversely with post-treatment tumor clonality.

This TCR was recovered from a person aged 40 to 85 with oral cavity squamous cell carcinoma. This specimen was PBMCs, taken before nivolumab (anti-PD-1) treatment.

DNA of the CDR3: TGTGCCAGCAGCTTACTGGGAAAGGGAGGATCGAGGGAAAAACTGTTTTTT. Protein: CASSLLGKGGSREKLFF. The chain is built from TRBV11-2 and TRBJ1-4, with unresolved D. The V end lost 2 bases, the J end lost 8 bases, and 21 bases lay between the germline ends. The V gene's germline CDR1 is SGHAT and CDR2 FQNNGV. The CDR3 is 17 residues long.